This T cell receptor beta chain was recovered during a study of T cell responses to AZD1222 COVID-19 vaccine (dated by TCRdb to the early 2020s). Notes on the research overall: A total of 230 to 250 trial participants underwent TCR sequencing, of whom 200 to 220 had received two doses of AZD1222 and about 25 had received two doses of the MenACWY control vaccine. Trial participants were enrolled by age into subgroups of 18-55, 56-69 and 70-plus years, and around 150, 28 and 57 TCR-sequenced participants, respectively, were included in these subgroups. The paper as a whole reports these results and caveats: Spike-specific TCR breadth and depth rose significantly after two AZD1222 doses compared with day 0 and with MenACWY recipients. In the small 56-69-year group, the increase in depth fell short of significance, most likely because of low power. Conclusions about previously exposed vaccinees are limited because only six or seven AZD1222 recipients were SARS-CoV-2 seropositive at baseline. Epitopes outside the regions mutated in the B.1.351 and B.1.1.7 variants were reportedly recognized by nearly half of the unique spike-specific TCRs. Because no day 14 peak-response samples were available, the repertoires could be characterized only after the peak T cell response. The vaccine-associated CD4 TCRs covered the entire spike protein, and the dominant responses fell in regions 160-218 and 743-854. Participants were mostly white British and included more females than males, and it was suggested by the authors that clonal diversity may have been underestimated.

The CDR3 regions of human TCRbeta chains were subjected to immunosequencing. The authors' analysis ran thus. TCRs in the repertoires were compared against a reference library of SARS-CoV-2-specific TCRs that had been generated with the MIRA antigen-specificity platform. Breadth meant the fraction of unique TCRs that were SARS-CoV-2-associated, whereas depth meant the fraction of total T cells that were SARS-CoV-2-associated. Using the MIRA data, each spike-specific TCR was assigned both to the spike region to which the TCR was reactive and to a CD4 or CD8 class. Log10-transformed breadth and depth values were compared by one-way ANOVA with Sidak's multiple comparisons tests. As stored in TCRdb, this immuneACCESS dataset retains in-frame rearrangements with V and J assigned. A fraction of the clones does not appear; measured against another copy, unresolved V genes explain less than half of the discrepancy, and the remainder lacks a known reason. V, J and clone size were drawn from that table, and D and trimming were deduced from the DNA. The sample data list 150,000 to 200,000 clones, and 92% of these were observed just once. Approximately 1.2% of the sample is in the top ten clones.

Spanning cysteine to phenylalanine, the CDR3 consists of 15 amino acids. Only CDR3 DNA is held: 45 bases, read in frame from base 1. V was cut back by 0 bases and J by 1 base, leaving a gap of 9 bases between them. Based on the germline V gene, the CDR1 and CDR2 sequences are LGHNA and YNFKEQ. Explained via the paper, the time point label denotes: about 28 days (+/-7) after the second vaccine dose. AZD1222 recipients whose second dose came at about 4 weeks and those whose second dose came at about 12 weeks were combined into one group, since spike-specific TCR depth and breadth did not differ between the two schedules. Samples from vaccinated people were obtained from the UK trials COV001 and COV002, which included a single-blind randomized controlled phase 2/3 trial of AZD1222 (ChAdOx1 nCoV-19) in healthy adults. For TCRbeta chain sequencing, PBMC samples from trial participants were taken at day 0 and at day 28 after the second dose.

A note on this clone: Its antigen is not yet known. The input lacks base qualities; no much larger clone sits a single base away.

The sequence joins TRBV4-2 to TRBJ2-5, and the D gene may be TRBD2, 5 bases matching. The sample here was peripheral blood, taken 28 days after the second AZD1222 dose. This receptor was taken from an adult who received the AZD1222 COVID-19 vaccine. The nucleotides read TGTGCCAGCAGCCAAGATTTCGGGGTCCAAGAGACCCAGTACTTC. The translation is CASSQDFGVQETQYF.